Each of the 24 T cell receptor beta chains below was sequenced from the same sample in a study of spatial heterogeneity in lung cancer. Described time point: sample taken at primary tumor resection. Unsorted whole RNA from tumor, nontumor lung or frozen PBMC underwent sequencing. TCRdb redid the calling of the 5' RACE reads with MiXCR, one entry per CDR3 protein. This sample has 80,000 to 95,000 distinct CDR3 sequences, with roughly 9.5% found just once. The sample was PBMCs, taken at surgery. The source of these receptors is a male donor with early-stage non-small cell lung cancer.

This clonotype showed up many times. The chain links TRBV15 to TRBJ2-3, with D possibly TRBD2 on 6 matching bases. Germline V gives CDR1 LNHNV, CDR2 YYDKDF (reference sequence). This CDR3 comprises 16 residues. Trimming took 4 bases from V and 6 from J, leaving 20 bases between them. The CDR3 loop reads CATSTWGGDSMDTQYF. The CDR3, as DNA: TGTGCCACCAGCACCTGGGGCGGGGATAGCATGGATACGCAGTATTTT.

The V gene is TRBV10-3, the J gene TRBJ2-3; 11 positions agree with TRBD1. V lost 6 bases and J lost 5; bases outside the gene matches: 4. Germline V gives CDR1 ENHRY, CDR2 SYGVKD. The CDR3 has 14 amino acids. CDR3 protein: CAIRDRGRKDTQYF. CDR3 in DNA: TGTGCCATCAGGGACAGGGGGCGCAAAGATACGCAGTATTTT.

This clonotype was seen ten or more times. The rearrangement joins TRBV19 to TRBJ1-5; 8 bases fit TRBD1. The CDR3 extends over 14 amino acids. The V gene's germline CDR1 is LNHDA and CDR2 SQIVND (reference sequence). V lost 7 bases and J lost 6; bases outside the gene matches: 8. The CDR3 is CASTLDRGGQPQHF. The CDR3 DNA follows: TGTGCCAGTACCCTCGACAGGGGAGGTCAGCCCCAGCATTTT.

V usage is TRBV10-3 and J usage is TRBJ2-1; no clear D gene. Germline-derived CDR1 and CDR2 are ENHRY and SYGVKD. The CDR3 is 11 residues long. The germline V and J ends were trimmed by 6 bases and 6 bases, with 6 bases remaining between them. CDR3 in DNA: TGTGCCATCAGCTTATCCAATGAGCAGTTCTTC. Residues: CAISLSNEQFF.

This clonotype was seen ten or more times. The chain links TRBV20-1 to TRBJ2-3; D possibly corresponds to TRBD2 (5 bases). The CDR3 runs 15 residues. V was trimmed by 1 base and J by 0 bases, leaving 11 bases between them. CDR1 is DFQATT and CDR2 is SNEGSKA in the germline V gene (reference sequence). In nucleotides, the CDR3 is TGCAGTGCTAGAGCAGCGGCGTCTAGCACAGATACGCAGTATTTT. The encoded protein is CSARAAASSTDTQYF.

V usage is TRBV11-3 and J usage is TRBJ2-1; no clear D gene. The germline V and J ends were trimmed by 5 bases and 0 bases, with 11 bases remaining between them. Per germline, CDR1 SGHNT and CDR2 YENEEA. The CDR3 loop spans 15 amino acids. The CDR3 DNA reads TGTGCCAGCAGCCCAGCGCACAGCTCCTACAATGAGCAGTTCTTC. Translating gives CASSPAHSSYNEQFF. Combining the CDR3 with reference TRBV11-3 and TRBJ2-1 gives the whole variable domain EAGVVQSPRYKIIEKKQPVAFWCNPISGHNTLYWYLQNLGQGPELLIRYENEEAVDDSQLPKDRFSAERLKGVDSTLKIQPAELGDSAVYLCASSPAHSSYNEQFFGPGTRLTVL.

This chain connects TRBV7-9 to TRBJ2-7, with TRBD1 matching over 9 bases. V gave up 1 base and J gave up 6 bases; unmatched junction bases: 7. The CDR3 runs to 15 residues. Per the germline V gene, CDR1 is SEHNR and CDR2 is FQNEAQ (reference sequence). CDR3 protein: CASSLGRDRVSEQYF. CDR3 sequence (DNA): TGTGCCAGCAGCTTAGGCCGGGACAGGGTCTCCGAGCAGTACTTC.

In its sample, this clonotype was seen a few times. The chain combines TRBV12-3 or TRBV12-4 with TRBJ1-1; 8 bases align to TRBD1. The V segment lost 6 bases and the J segment 1 base; nucleotides outside the gene matches: 4. This CDR3 region has 14 residues. CDR3 in DNA: TGTGCCAGCAGCCTGGACAGGGCGAACACTGAAGCTTTCTTT. Its translation: CASSLDRANTEAFF.

CDR3: CASSELSGARSSYEQYF. As DNA, the CDR3 is TGTGCCAGCAGTGAATTGTCAGGGGCCCGGAGCTCCTACGAGCAGTACTTC. The J gene is TRBJ2-7, the V gene TRBV25-1; D may be TRBD1 (6 bases). V was cut by 1 base and J by 0 bases, with 16 bases left in between. Per germline, CDR1 MGHDK and CDR2 SYGVNS. CDR3 length: 17 residues.

The table lists this clonotype with many counts. The V call is TRBV11-1, the J call TRBJ2-2; D ambiguous. Trimming took 5 bases from V and 4 from J, leaving 17 bases between them. The germline CDR1 and CDR2 sequences are SGHAT and FQDESV (reference sequence). The CDR3 has 16 residues. DNA for the CDR3: TGTGCCAGCAGCCCCCCGGGCAGGTCGGTCACCGGGGAGCTGTTTTTT. Amino acid sequence: CASSPPGRSVTGELFF. The full variable domain, rest sourced from reference TRBV11-1 and TRBJ2-2, is EAEVAQSPRYKITEKSQAVAFWCDPISGHATLYWYRQILGQGPELLVQFQDESVVDDSQLPKDRFSAERLKGVDSTLKIQPAELGDSAMYLCASSPPGRSVTGELFFGEGSRLTVL.

There are many counts of this clonotype. The chain has TRBV30 and TRBJ2-3, with 9 bases fitting TRBD1. This CDR3 region has 16 residues. Trimming took 2 bases from V and 2 from J; bases not matched to a gene: 8. The germline CDR1 and CDR2 sequences are GTSNPN and SVGIG (reference sequence). The CDR3 loop is CAWSLGTGTFTDTQYF. The CDR3 DNA follows: TGTGCCTGGAGTCTGGGGACAGGGACCTTCACAGATACGCAGTATTTT.

The rearrangement joins TRBV20-1 to TRBJ2-3; D is unresolved. The V and J ends lost 6 bases and 5 bases respectively, with 15 bases between them. In germline, CDR1 is DFQATT, CDR2 SNEGSKA (reference sequence). This CDR3 is 13 amino acids long. CDR3 bases: TGCAGTGCGGAGTTATGGAGAGAAGATACGCAGTATTTT. Amino acid sequence: CSAELWREDTQYF.

This CDR3 reads CSVRLAGVEETQYF. In DNA, the CDR3 is TGCAGTGTTCGACTAGCGGGGGTTGAAGAGACCCAGTACTTC. The chain recombines TRBV20-1 with TRBJ2-5, with 12 bases that match TRBD2. The V and J ends lost 7 bases and 3 bases, in that order; junction bases with no gene match: 6. Germline lookup yields CDR1 DFQATT and CDR2 SNEGSKA (reference sequence). The CDR3 totals 14 residues.

Ten or more counts support this clonotype. The chain couples TRBV19 to TRBJ1-2; no clear D gene. The V end lost 5 bases, the J end lost 2 bases, and 12 bases lay between the germline ends. Germline assignment: CDR1 LNHDA and CDR2 SQIVND (reference sequence). CDR3 length equals 14 residues. CDR3 protein: CASSSRGGNYGYTF. As DNA, the CDR3 is TGTGCCAGTAGTTCTCGGGGAGGAAACTATGGCTACACCTTC.

This clonotype has only a few counts. V gene TRBV5-5 combines with J gene TRBJ2-3, with 11 nucleotides matching TRBD2. This CDR3 region has 14 residues. Trimming at V came to 6 bases and at J to 6 bases, leaving 6 bases not matched to a gene. Germline assignment: CDR1 SGHKS and CDR2 YYEKEE (reference sequence). The CDR3 sequence: CASTILAGADTQYF. CDR3 in DNA: TGTGCCAGCACTATACTAGCGGGAGCGGATACGCAGTATTTT.

This clonotype was detected a few times. This rearrangement joins TRBV19 to TRBJ2-3; 8 bases are a match to TRBD1. V was pared by 3 bases and J by 4 bases, with 6 bases of the junction left unmatched. Germline loops: CDR1 LNHDA, CDR2 SQIVND (reference sequence). The CDR3 has 15 amino acids. CDR3 in amino acids: CASSMTGQGADTQYF. CDR3 sequence (DNA): TGTGCCAGTAGTATGACCGGACAGGGCGCAGATACGCAGTATTTT.

The sample holds many counts of this clonotype. V usage is TRBV5-6 and J usage is TRBJ2-1; TRBD2 matches 7 bases. The CDR3 totals 14 residues. V shed 0 bases, J shed 7 bases, and the junction held 4 bases outside the gene matches. Germline loops: CDR1 SGHDT, CDR2 YYEEEE. In DNA, the CDR3 is TGTGCCAGCAGCTTGGGCAAGCGGGGTAATGAGCAGTTCTTC. This encodes CASSLGKRGNEQFF.

The V and J genes are TRBV2 and TRBJ1-1; D remains unclear. Deletions cut 4 bases from V and 3 bases from J, with 9 bases between. The germline V gene encodes CDR1 SNHLY and CDR2 FYNNEI. The CDR3 has 13 residues. The CDR3 here is CASSARGYTEAFF. The CDR3 DNA reads as TGTGCCAGCAGTGCGCGGGGTTACACTGAAGCTTTCTTT.

The CDR3 sequence is CASSQAGTSTNEKLFF. The CDR3 DNA reads as TGCGCCAGCAGCCAAGCAGGCACCTCAACTAATGAAAAACTGTTTTTT. The rearrangement uses TRBV4-3 and TRBJ1-4, with unresolved D. CDR1 and CDR2 (germline): LGHNA, YSLEER. The CDR3 has 16 residues. Trimming removed 1 base at V and 0 bases at J, with 9 bases between.

The CDR3 DNA is TGTGCCAGCAGCTCTAACAGGGGAAGTTACAATGAGCAGTTCTTC. This translates into CASSSNRGSYNEQFF. The chain combines TRBV7-6 with TRBJ2-1; 7 bases line up with TRBD1. Germline V gene data show CDR1 as SGHVS and CDR2 as FNYEAQ. CDR3 length: 15 residues. The junction had 7 bases not matched to a gene; V was cut back by 4 bases and J by 4 bases.

The rearrangement uses TRBV7-9 and TRBJ1-2, with no clear D. Trimming removed 1 base from V and 8 bases from J, with 5 bases in between. Germline loops: CDR1 SEHNR, CDR2 FQNEAQ (reference sequence). The CDR3 consists of 11 residues. The DNA for the CDR3 is TGTGCCAGCAGCTTAGTGGAGGGCTACACCTTC. Translating gives CASSLVEGYTF. Full variable domain (rest looked up from reference TRBV7-9 and TRBJ1-2): DTGVSQNPRHKITKRGQNVTFRCDPISEHNRLYWYRQTLGQGPEFLTYFQNEAQLEKSRLLSDRFSAERPKGSFSTLEIQRTEQGDSAMYLCASSLVEGYTFGSGTRLTVV.

This clonotype was observed a few times. The chain carries TRBV3-1 and TRBJ2-7, with D perhaps TRBD1 (6 bases). Looked up from germline, CDR1 is LGHDT and CDR2 is YNNKEL (reference sequence). The CDR3 totals 12 residues. Trimming took off 2 bases at V and 7 bases at J, with 9 bases between the two ends. CDR3 nucleotide sequence: TGTGCCAGCAGCCAAACAGGGAAAGAGCAGTACTTC. It codes for CASSQTGKEQYF.

V gene TRBV6-5 combines with J gene TRBJ2-4; TRBD2 matches at 13 bases. The CDR3 is made up of 14 amino acids. Trimming cost V 2 bases and J 9 bases; bases outside gene matches: 1. From germline, CDR1 is MNHEY and CDR2 SVGAGI. The CDR3 nucleotides read TGTGCCAGCAGTTACCGACTAGCGGGGGGCATTCAGTACTTC. Its translation is CASSYRLAGGIQYF.

The table lists this clonotype with many counts. The V gene is TRBV20-1, the J gene TRBJ2-1, with no clear D. The CDR3 loop spans 14 amino acids. Germline V lookup: CDR1 DFQATT, CDR2 SNEGSKA (reference sequence). V lost 6 bases and J lost 2, with 14 bases in between. In DNA form, the CDR3 reads TGCAGTGCAACCGGGTCTCCCGCCTACAATGAGCAGTTCTTC. Encoded protein: CSATGSPAYNEQFF.